What follows are 22 T cell receptor beta chains derived from one specimen sequenced in a study of human T cells and chemical hapten exposure. Each CDR3 protein is one row after TCRdb ran MiXCR on the RACE reads. This table holds under 60,000 distinct CDR3 sequences, 9.5% to 11% found once. The time point denotes: patch test 1, 2 weeks after DPC sensitization. Indicated treatment: therapeutic diphenylcyclopropenone sensitization with weekly scalp DPC. Unfractionated whole blood was the source from which total RNA was extracted. Sample: whole blood, taken in connection with sensitization to the hapten diphenylcyclopropenone (DPC). These receptors all come from a woman aged 40-49 years with alopecia areata. Some clones in this sample may be carry-over from other donors' samples.

For the CDR3, the DNA is TGTGCCAGCAGTCCGGGGGGGTTAACTAGGGAGCAGTTCTTC. Its translation: CASSPGGLTREQFF. The chain joins TRBV28 to TRBJ2-1; 8 positions agree with TRBD2. CDR1 MDHEN and CDR2 SYDVKM come from the germline V gene. CDR3 length: 14 amino acids. With 5 bases clipped from V and 10 bases from J, the junction kept 10 bases outside the gene matches.

The J gene is TRBJ2-7, the V gene TRBV7-8; D is unresolved. The CDR3 is 14 residues long. The germline gives CDR1 SGHVS, CDR2 FQNEAQ. V was cut by 1 base and J by 2 bases, with 9 bases left in between. In DNA, the CDR3 is TGTGCCAGCAGCTTAGAGACCAGAACCTACGAGCAGTACTTC. This codes for CASSLETRTYEQYF.

This clonotype was detected ten times or more. This chain uses TRBV3-1 with TRBJ2-4; no definite D call. Trimming left V 2 bases short and J 0 bases short, with 14 bases between. Germline assignment: CDR1 LGHDT and CDR2 YNNKEL (reference sequence). CDR3 length: 17 amino acids. The CDR3 region has the DNA TGTGCCAGCAGCCAAAAACGCGAGAGTTTAGCCAAAAACATTCAGTACTTC. It encodes CASSQKRESLAKNIQYF.

This clonotype was observed at least ten times. This chain joins TRBV12-3 or TRBV12-4 and TRBJ1-6; 7 bases agree with TRBD1. J lost 10 bases, V lost 6 bases, and 9 bases had no gene match. This CDR3 comprises 14 residues. CDR3 residues: CASSIQGDWSPLHF. The DNA for the CDR3 is TGTGCCAGCAGCATTCAGGGGGATTGGTCACCCCTCCACTTT.

This clonotype has just a few counts. The V and J genes are TRBV20-1 and TRBJ1-4; unclear D gene. V was clipped by 3 bases and J by 7 bases, with 12 bases between them. Germline CDR1 DFQATT, CDR2 SNEGSKA (reference sequence). CDR3 length: 13 residues. The chain's CDR3 is CSASPGQREKLFF. DNA for the CDR3: TGCAGTGCTAGCCCCGGGCAACGTGAAAAACTGTTTTTT.

Points on this clonotype: One base away lies a much larger clone, so this may be a sequencing read error. For the CDR3, the DNA is TGTGCCAGCAGTCACGGGGACGGGCTCTATGGCTACACCTTC. Protein product: CASSHGDGLYGYTF. The chain has TRBV7-9 and TRBJ1-2; tentatively, D is TRBD1 (5 bases). The CDR3 loop spans 14 amino acids. V was clipped by 6 bases and J by 4 bases, with 15 bases between them. Germline CDR1 is SEHNR and CDR2 is FQNEAQ (reference sequence).

The chain combines TRBV29-1 with TRBJ1-1; D uncertain. The V end was cut by 7 bases, the J end by 3 bases, with 18 bases between. Germline loops: CDR1 SQVTM, CDR2 ANQGSEA. This CDR3 is 14 amino acids long. The CDR3, as DNA: TGCAGCGCAAGACGGGGAAGTAGGGACACTGAAGCTTTCTTT. Protein: CSARRGSRDTEAFF.

This clonotype has a handful of counts. This chain links TRBV20-1 with TRBJ2-7; D gene unclear. The CDR3 spans 13 residues. Germline V gives CDR1 DFQATT, CDR2 SNEGSKA (reference sequence). Trimming pared 5 bases from V and 1 base from J, leaving 12 bases between. CDR3 sequence (DNA): TGCAGTGCTCCGACCTACAGTTCCTACGAGCAGTACTTC. This codes for CSAPTYSSYEQYF.

The chain recombines TRBV2 with TRBJ1-6; weak D call: TRBD1 (6 bases). Trimming removed 6 bases from V and 8 bases from J, with 11 bases in between. The length of the CDR3 is 13 residues. CDR1 and CDR2 (germline): SNHLY, FYNNEI. The CDR3 region has the DNA TGTGCCAGCAGGGCAGGGGTCGATTCACCCCTCCACTTT. It translates to CASRAGVDSPLHF.

The chain carries TRBV28 and TRBJ1-5; weak D call: TRBD1 (5 bases). The CDR3 is 12 residues long. The V gene's germline CDR1 is MDHEN and CDR2 SYDVKM. V was clipped by 5 bases and J by 5 bases, with 7 bases between them. CDR3 nucleotides: TGTGCCAGCAGTGACAGTTATCAGCCCCAGCATTTT. Its protein product is CASSDSYQPQHF.

This clonotype was seen a handful of times. The chain links TRBV28 to TRBJ2-1; D is perhaps TRBD1 (5 bases). This CDR3 spans 18 amino acids. CDR1 and CDR2 from the germline V gene are MDHEN and SYDVKM. The germline V and J ends were trimmed by 4 bases and 0 bases, with 19 bases remaining between them. CDR3 nucleotide sequence: TGTGCCAGCAGTTCCGATTCGTTCGGACACCACTCCTACAATGAGCAGTTCTTC. This translates into CASSSDSFGHHSYNEQFF.

This clonotype turned up a few times. The chain couples TRBV11-3 to TRBJ1-1; 9 positions agree with TRBD1. Germline trimming cut 7 bases from V and 0 bases from J; bases unmatched to any gene: 3. The CDR3 extends over 14 amino acids. From germline, CDR1 is SGHNT and CDR2 YENEEA. The CDR3 spells CASITGGMNTEAFF. The DNA for the CDR3 is TGTGCCAGCATCACAGGGGGCATGAACACTGAAGCTTTCTTT.

This clonotype was observed at least ten times. V is TRBV12-3 or TRBV12-4 and J is TRBJ1-2; D is perhaps TRBD1 (6 bases). The CDR3 extends over 13 amino acids. V was clipped by 6 bases and J by 8 bases, with 16 bases between them. CDR3 DNA: TGTGCCAGCAGCCTGACCGGACAGTTAGGCTACACCTTC. Its translation is CASSLTGQLGYTF.

The chain employs TRBV9 and TRBJ1-2; no clear D gene. The length of the CDR3 is 16 residues. V lost 0 bases and J lost 2, with 14 bases in between. The germline CDR1 and CDR2 sequences are SGDLS and YYNGEE. CDR3 DNA sequence: TGTGCCAGCAGCGTAGAGCGGGCCACAAAGAACTATGGCTACACCTTC. Protein: CASSVERATKNYGYTF.

The CDR3 DNA is TGTGCCAGCAGCCCGGGACCGCTGCATCGTCTCGGCGGCTACACCTTC. Translated: CASSPGPLHRLGGYTF. The chain has TRBV6-4 and TRBJ1-2, with D possibly TRBD1 on 5 matching bases. The V end was cut by 6 bases, the J end by 8 bases, with 25 bases between. The CDR3 runs 16 residues. Germline V gene lookup returns CDR1 MRHNA and CDR2 SNTAGT.

This clonotype was counted at least ten times. The chain employs TRBV6-5 and TRBJ1-1; the D is unclear. This CDR3 is 15 amino acids long. Trimming took off 0 bases at V and 1 base at J, with 9 bases between the two ends. Germline V gives CDR1 MNHEY, CDR2 SVGAGI. The CDR3 DNA reads TGTGCCAGCAGTTACTCCCCGTCACCGAACACTGAAGCTTTCTTT. It encodes CASSYSPSPNTEAFF.

This clonotype was picked up many times. This rearrangement joins TRBV12-3 or TRBV12-4 to TRBJ2-1; D not certain. The V gene lost 3 bases and the J gene lost 7 bases, with 10 bases spanning the gap. This CDR3 has 13 amino acids. CDR3 region: CASSFGVGNEQFF. The DNA for the CDR3 is TGTGCCAGCAGTTTTGGGGTGGGGAATGAGCAGTTCTTC.

This clonotype was detected many times. CDR3 sequence: CASSNPWQGTEAFF. Here the CDR3 DNA reads TGTGCCAGCAGTAACCCGTGGCAGGGCACTGAAGCTTTCTTT. The J gene is TRBJ1-1, the V gene TRBV27, with D tentatively TRBD1 (5 bases). CDR1 is MNHEY and CDR2 is SMNVEV in the germline V gene (reference sequence). The CDR3 sequence is 14 residues long. V lost 5 bases, J lost 4 bases, and 14 bases lay in between.

This clonotype appeared a few times. This chain connects TRBV10-3 to TRBJ1-1; possible D gene TRBD1, 5 bases. This CDR3 comprises 12 residues. V dropped 10 bases and J dropped 1 base, with 10 bases sitting between them. Per germline, CDR1 ENHRY and CDR2 SYGVKD. The CDR3 loop is CATGPTNTEAFF. The DNA for the CDR3 is TGTGCCACAGGGCCGACGAACACTGAAGCTTTCTTT.

Only a few counts were recorded for this clonotype. The V call is TRBV7-6, the J call TRBJ2-1; 9 nucleotides agree with TRBD2. V shed 3 bases and J 9 bases; nucleotides not matched to a gene: 3. Germline-derived CDR1 and CDR2 are SGHVS and FNYEAQ. CDR3 length equals 13 residues. CDR3 region: CASSLGTSSEQFF. The CDR3 region has the DNA TGTGCCAGCAGCTTGGGGACTAGCAGTGAGCAGTTCTTC.

This clonotype was seen ten or more times. The V call is TRBV14, the J call TRBJ1-1, with D possibly TRBD1 on 5 matching bases. CDR1 SGHDN and CDR2 FVKESK come from the germline V gene. Trimming took off 4 bases at V and 5 bases at J, with 17 bases between the two ends. CDR3 size: 15 residues. CDR3 bases: TGTGCCAGCAGCCCGACCTTGGGGGTCTGGACTGAAGCTTTCTTT. Encoded protein: CASSPTLGVWTEAFF.

V and J are TRBV7-9 and TRBJ2-3; TRBD1 is a possible D gene (6 bases). Looked up from germline, CDR1 is SEHNR and CDR2 is FQNEAQ (reference sequence). V lost 3 bases, J lost 1 base, and 8 bases lay in between. The CDR3 spans 14 residues. For the CDR3, the DNA is TGTGCCAGCAGCTTCGGACAGCGCACAGATACGCAGTATTTT. Translating it yields CASSFGQRTDTQYF.